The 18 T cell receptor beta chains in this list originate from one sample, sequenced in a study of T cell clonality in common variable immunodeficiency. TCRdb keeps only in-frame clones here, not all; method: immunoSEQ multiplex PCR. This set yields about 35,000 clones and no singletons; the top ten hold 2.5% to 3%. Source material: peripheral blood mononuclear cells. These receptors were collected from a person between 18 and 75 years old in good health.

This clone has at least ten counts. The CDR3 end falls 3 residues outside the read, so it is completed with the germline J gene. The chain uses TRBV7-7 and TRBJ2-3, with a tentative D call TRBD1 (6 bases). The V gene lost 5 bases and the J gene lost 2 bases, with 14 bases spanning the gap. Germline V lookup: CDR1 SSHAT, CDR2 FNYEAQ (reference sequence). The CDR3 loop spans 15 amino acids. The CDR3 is CASSPGTLYTDTQYF. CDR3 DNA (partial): TGTGCCAGCAGCCCGGGGACACTTTACACAGATACG.

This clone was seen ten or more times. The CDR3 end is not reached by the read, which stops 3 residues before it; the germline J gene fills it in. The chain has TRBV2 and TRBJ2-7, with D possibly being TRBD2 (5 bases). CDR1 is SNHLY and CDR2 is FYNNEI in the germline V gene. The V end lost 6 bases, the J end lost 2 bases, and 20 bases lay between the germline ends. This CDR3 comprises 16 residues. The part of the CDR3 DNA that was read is TGTGCCAGCAGGCCTTGGCGGGCCCAGGCCACCTACGAG. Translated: CASRPWRAQATYE. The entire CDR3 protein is CASRPWRAQATYEQYF.

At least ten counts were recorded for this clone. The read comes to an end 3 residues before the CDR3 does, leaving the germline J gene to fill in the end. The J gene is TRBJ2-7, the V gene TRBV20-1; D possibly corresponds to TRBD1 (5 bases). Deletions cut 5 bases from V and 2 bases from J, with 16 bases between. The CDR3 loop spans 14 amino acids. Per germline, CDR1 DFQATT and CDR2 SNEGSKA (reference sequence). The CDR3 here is CSAPRQTPPYEQYF. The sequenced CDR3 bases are TGCAGTGCTCCCCGACAGACGCCCCCCTACGAG.

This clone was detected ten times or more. CDR3 sequence reads: CASSPPEDIYGYTF. CDR3 bases read: TGTGCCAGCTCACCACCAGAGGACATCTATGGC. The chain uses TRBV18 and TRBJ1-2; TRBD1 might be the D (5 bases). The read stops 3 residues short of the end of the CDR3; the missing end is completed from the germline J gene. Deletions cut 0 bases from V and 4 bases from J, with 9 bases between. The CDR3 covers 14 residues. Germline loops: CDR1 KGHSH, CDR2 LQKENI.

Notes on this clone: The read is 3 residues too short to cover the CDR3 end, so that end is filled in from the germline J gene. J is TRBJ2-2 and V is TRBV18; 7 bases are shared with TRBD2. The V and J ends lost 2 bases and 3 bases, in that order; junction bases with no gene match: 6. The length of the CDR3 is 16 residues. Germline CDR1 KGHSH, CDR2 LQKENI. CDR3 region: CASSPTSVDDTGELFF. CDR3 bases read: TGTGCCAGCTCACCAACTAGCGTCGATGACACCGGGGAG.

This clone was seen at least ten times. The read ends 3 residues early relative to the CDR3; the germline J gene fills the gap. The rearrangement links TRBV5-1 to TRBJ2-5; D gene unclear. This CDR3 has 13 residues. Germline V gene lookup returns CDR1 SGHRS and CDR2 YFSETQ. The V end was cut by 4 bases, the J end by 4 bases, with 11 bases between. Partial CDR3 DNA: TGCGCCAGCAGCCTCCTGTTTCCAGAGACC. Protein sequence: CASSLLFPET. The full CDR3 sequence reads CASSLLFPETQYF.

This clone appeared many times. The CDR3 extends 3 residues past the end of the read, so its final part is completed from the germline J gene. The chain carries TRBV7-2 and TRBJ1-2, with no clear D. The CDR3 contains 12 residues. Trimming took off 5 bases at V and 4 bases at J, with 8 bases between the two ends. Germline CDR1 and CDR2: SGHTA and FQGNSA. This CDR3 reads CASSPRFYGYTF. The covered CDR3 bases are TGTGCCAGCAGCCCGAGGTTCTATGGC.

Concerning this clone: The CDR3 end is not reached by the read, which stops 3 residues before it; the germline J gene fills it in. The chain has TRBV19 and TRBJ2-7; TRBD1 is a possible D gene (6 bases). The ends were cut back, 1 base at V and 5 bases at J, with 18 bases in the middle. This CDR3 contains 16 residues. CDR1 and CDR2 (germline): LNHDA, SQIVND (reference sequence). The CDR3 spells CASSIGTGTPSDEQYF. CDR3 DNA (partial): TGTGCCAGTAGTATAGGAACAGGGACCCCATCGGACGAG.

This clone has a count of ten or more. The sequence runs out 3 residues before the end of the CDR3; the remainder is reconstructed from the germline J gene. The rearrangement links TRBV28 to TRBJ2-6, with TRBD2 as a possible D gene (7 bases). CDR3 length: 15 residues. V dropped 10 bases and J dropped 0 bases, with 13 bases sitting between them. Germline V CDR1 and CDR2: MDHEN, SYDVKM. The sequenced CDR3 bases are TGTGCCACCATGAGGGGGGGCTCTGGGGCCAACGTC. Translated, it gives CATMRGGSGANV. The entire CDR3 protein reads CATMRGGSGANVLTF.

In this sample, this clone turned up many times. Partial CDR3 DNA: TGCAGTCTCAGGGAACCTAATAGCAATCAGCCC. It translates to CSLREPNSNQP. In full, the CDR3 reads CSLREPNSNQPQHF. The rearrangement joins TRBV20-1 to TRBJ1-5; D is possibly TRBD1 (5 bases). The read ends 3 residues shy of where the CDR3 ends; the end is completed using the germline J gene. Trimming removed 8 bases from V and 0 bases from J, with 14 bases in between. Germline CDR1 and CDR2: DFQATT and SNEGSKA (reference sequence). The CDR3 contains 14 residues.

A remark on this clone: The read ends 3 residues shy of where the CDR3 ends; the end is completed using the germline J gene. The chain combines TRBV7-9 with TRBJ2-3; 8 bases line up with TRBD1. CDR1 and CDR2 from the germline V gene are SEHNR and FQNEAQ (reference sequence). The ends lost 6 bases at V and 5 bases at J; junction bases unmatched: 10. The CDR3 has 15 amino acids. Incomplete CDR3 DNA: TGTGCCAGCAGTCTCGGGACAGGTCCAGGAGATACG. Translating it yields CASSLGTGPGDT. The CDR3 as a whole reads CASSLGTGPGDTQYF.

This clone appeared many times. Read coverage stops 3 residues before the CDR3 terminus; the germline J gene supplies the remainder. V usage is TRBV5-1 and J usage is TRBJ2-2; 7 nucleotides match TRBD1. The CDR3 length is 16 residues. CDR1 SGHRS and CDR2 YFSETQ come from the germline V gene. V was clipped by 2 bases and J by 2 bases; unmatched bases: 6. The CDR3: CASSFQTGRNTGELFF. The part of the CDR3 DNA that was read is TGCGCCAGCAGCTTTCAGACAGGGCGAAACACCGGGGAG.

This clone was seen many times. CDR3 protein: CASGMTGLAGNEQFF. Partial CDR3 DNA: TGTGCCAGCGGCATGACGGGACTAGCGGGCAATGAG. The rearrangement uses TRBV11-2 and TRBJ2-1, with TRBD2 matching over 12 bases. The observed sequence ends 3 residues before the CDR3 terminus, with the missing tail filled in from the germline J gene. Germline CDR1 reads SGHAT; CDR2 reads FQNNGV. CDR3 length: 15 residues. With V trimmed by 8 bases and J by 6 bases, 8 bases remained unmatched.

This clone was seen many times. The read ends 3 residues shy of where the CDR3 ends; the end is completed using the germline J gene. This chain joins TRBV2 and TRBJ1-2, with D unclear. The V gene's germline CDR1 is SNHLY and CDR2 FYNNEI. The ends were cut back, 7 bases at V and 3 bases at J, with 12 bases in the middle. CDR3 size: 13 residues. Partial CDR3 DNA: TGTGCCAGCACCATAAGACAAGACTATGGC. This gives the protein CASTIRQDYG. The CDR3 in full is CASTIRQDYGYTF.

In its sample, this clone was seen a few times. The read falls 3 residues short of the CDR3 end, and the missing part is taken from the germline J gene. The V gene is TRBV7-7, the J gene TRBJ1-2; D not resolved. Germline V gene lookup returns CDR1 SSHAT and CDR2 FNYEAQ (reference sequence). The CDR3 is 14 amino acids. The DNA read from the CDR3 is TGTGCCAGCAGCTTAAACTTAGGGTACAATGAC. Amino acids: CASSLNLGYND. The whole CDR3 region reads CASSLNLGYNDYTF.

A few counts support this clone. The CDR3: CASSLGQGGFEAFF. Partial CDR3 DNA: TGTGCCAGCAGCTTAGGGCAGGGGGGATTTGAA. The rearrangement links TRBV7-9 to TRBJ1-1; 7 bases are a match to TRBD1. Sequencing ends 3 residues short of the CDR3 end; the germline J gene provides the rest. Germline V gene lookup returns CDR1 SEHNR and CDR2 FQNEAQ (reference sequence). The CDR3 is made up of 14 amino acids. Unmatched junction bases numbered 6, after V lost 1 base and J lost 7 bases.

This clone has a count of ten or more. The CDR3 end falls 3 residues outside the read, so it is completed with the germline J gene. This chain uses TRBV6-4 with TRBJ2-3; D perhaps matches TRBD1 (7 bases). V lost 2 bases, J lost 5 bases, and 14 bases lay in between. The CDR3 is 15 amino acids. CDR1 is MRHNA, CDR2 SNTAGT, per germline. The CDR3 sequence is CASSDGPGGGDTQYF. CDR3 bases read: TGTGCCAGCAGTGACGGTCCAGGGGGAGGAGATACG.

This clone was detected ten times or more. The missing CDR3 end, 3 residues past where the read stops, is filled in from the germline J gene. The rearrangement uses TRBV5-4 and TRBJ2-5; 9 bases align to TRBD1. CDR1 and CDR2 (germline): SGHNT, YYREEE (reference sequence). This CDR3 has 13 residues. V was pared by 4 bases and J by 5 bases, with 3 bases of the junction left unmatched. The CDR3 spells CASSITGGETQYF. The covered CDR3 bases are TGTGCCAGCAGCATCACAGGGGGCGAGACC.